Following are 3 T cell receptor beta chains from one sample sequenced in a study of T-cell memory formation after mild COVID-19 (dated by TCRdb to the early 2020s). To prepare the library, 5' RACE was applied. The reads were generated on an Illumina NovaSeq 6000. TCRdb cleaned the public reads at Q25 with fastp, built clones with MiXCR and kept in-frame beta chains. Records with the same CDR3 protein are collapsed into one entry carrying the most frequent genes and DNA. The sample data list about 350,000 distinct CDR3 sequences, and roughly an eighth of these were observed just once. The ten largest make up 20% to 25% of the sample. Specimen: PBMCs or a T cell subset sorted from them (not recorded which). All receptors derive from a man younger than 35 who had mild COVID-19 (a few samples of this study predate the infection). The sample titles of this study are shuffled in the database, so cell type and time point are left out; the donor was told from shared clones.

This clonotype appeared a few times. This chain uses TRBV19 with TRBJ2-3, with D possibly matching TRBD1 (6 bases). The V end lost 6 bases, the J end lost 6 bases, and 25 bases lay between the germline ends. From germline, CDR1 is LNHDA and CDR2 SQIVND (reference sequence). The CDR3 runs to 17 residues. The CDR3 region has the DNA TGTGCCAGTAGCCTACCTCCCGGGACAACATCTGTGGATACGCAGTATTTT. This translates into CASSLPPGTTSVDTQYF.

The rearrangement joins TRBV6-2 or TRBV6-3 to TRBJ2-3, with D unresolved. The V gene lost 9 bases and the J gene lost 4 bases, with 14 bases spanning the gap. The CDR3 covers 13 residues. The germline V gene has CDR1 MNHEY and CDR2 SVGEGT. The CDR3 coding sequence is TGTGCCAGTAGTCCGAGGATTGCAGATACGCAGTATTTT. Its translation: CASSPRIADTQYF.

This clonotype was observed at least ten times. The gene calls are TRBV10-3 and TRBJ2-5; D unclear. Germline CDR1 is ENHRY and CDR2 is SYGVKD. Deletions cut 0 bases from V and 5 bases from J, with 4 bases between. The CDR3 runs to 12 residues. CDR3 coding DNA: TGTGCCATCAGTGAGTCAGGGGAGACCCAGTACTTC. This gives the protein CAISESGETQYF.